This T cell receptor (beta chain) was captured by sequencing in a study of T cells after yellow fever vaccination. Across the whole study: Those fractions that held only low numbers of cells were prepared using the SMART-Seq v4 Ultra Low Input RNA kit. Findings and caveats of the study: Abundant clonotypes (contaminants from the bulk population) could be present in FACS-sorted repertoires. Most primary-vaccination clones reappeared after the booster (approximately 95% CD4, 75% to 90% CD8).

This clonotype turned up a few times. The target antigen is unknown. TCRdb used MiXCR to reprocess the 5' RACE reads, holding one entry per CDR3 protein. The data contain more than 350,000 distinct CDR3 sequences, around a tenth of them seen just once; the ten biggest clones take up more than 15%. Sequenced material: PBMCs, taken on the day of the first yellow fever vaccination. This TCR was recovered from a man between 18 and 29 years old who received the YFV17D yellow fever vaccine.

The CDR3 loop is CASSTQGNYGYTF. CDR3 DNA sequence: TGCGCCAGCAGCACACAAGGAAACTATGGCTACACCTTC. The chain links TRBV5-1 to TRBJ1-2, with D unresolved. Germline V gene data show CDR1 as SGHRS and CDR2 as YFSETQ. V lost 4 bases and J 2 bases, leaving 9 bases between the germline ends. This CDR3 region has 13 residues.